This T cell receptor (beta chain) was recorded in a study of Ad26.COV2.S vaccination and SARS-CoV-2 variants (dated by TCRdb to the early 2020s). Regarding the research as a whole: Vaccine-arm donors were drawn from COV1001, a multicentre, randomized, double-blind, placebo-controlled phase I-IIa trial of Ad26.COV2.S in healthy adults. Ad26.COV2.S was administered intramuscularly at a dose of 5x10^10 or 1x10^11 viral particles, either as one shot or as two shots given 56 days apart. TCRbeta repertoire sequencing served as the tool for gauging how specific and how broad the SARS-CoV-2-reactive T cell receptors were following Ad26.COV2.S vaccination. A total of 32 samples were included in the TCR-sequenced set, comprising around 19 Ad26.COV2.S vaccine recipients, 5 placebo recipients and 8 SARS-CoV-2 convalescent individuals. Participants in the trial were split at random into five groups of five each, receiving low-dose or high-dose Ad26.COV2.S once or twice, or else placebo on both occasions. Investigators remained blinded to trial group allocation during experiments and outcome assessment. Overall study results and their limits: The study was not powered for comparison of responses between vaccine doses or regimens. Non-spike TCR breadth was comparable between vaccine and placebo recipients, consistent with the vaccine containing only spike. Substantial breadth of spike-specific CD8+ and CD4+ T cell responses was reported after vaccination. The authors noted that the TCR breadth and depth analyses may have underestimated total T cell responses. Higher spike-specific TCR breadth was observed in Ad26.COV2.S recipients than in placebo recipients (P = 0.0014).

This clone showed up just once. The antigen it binds to is not known. There are no base qualities to consult, and no much larger clone falls within one base. The treatment or condition tag for this specimen amounts to: about 20 received Ad26.COV2.S at low or high dose, single or two shots; about 5 received placebo; per-sample allocation not given. For vaccine and placebo recipients, the sequenced repertoires came from samples collected on day 63 after the first injection. Cohort 1b enrolled about two dozen adults aged 18-55 years at a single site in Boston, USA, between 29 July and 7 August 2020. As a vaccine, Ad26.COV2.S was a replication-incompetent adenovirus type 26 vector that expressed a prefusion-stabilized SARS-CoV-2 spike protein derived from the original Wuhan strain. TCRbeta CDR3 regions were sequenced with the immunoSEQ Assay. After extraction, genomic DNA underwent amplification by bias-controlled multiplex PCR, followed by high-throughput sequencing. The study's processing was this. To quantify the absolute abundance of each unique TCRbeta CDR3 region, sequences were collapsed and filtered. Usable DNA was measured by amplifying reference genes present in all nucleated cells, and TCRbeta template counts were normalized to that usable DNA to estimate T cell fraction. Repertoire TCRs were annotated as SARS-CoV-2-specific when V gene, CDR3 amino acid sequence and J gene were exactly matched to a known reactive TCR set. The reference SARS-CoV-2 TCR set was derived from MIRA and filtered for enrichment in COVID-19-positive ImmuneCODE repertoires, a step that removed public or cross-reactive TCRs. Using the MIRA antigens, annotated TCRs were further analysed by specific ORF or by position within an ORF. Depth was the summed frequency of annotated unique rearrangements, while breadth was defined as annotated unique rearrangements over total unique productive rearrangements. Two-sided Wilcoxon rank-sum tests were used to compare TCR breadth between groups. Entries here come from immuneACCESS through TCRdb and include only in-frame sequences with V and J called. Some clones fail to appear in such tables; in the studies checked, an unresolved V gene covers under half of the shortfall, and the cause of the remainder is unknown. V, J and clone size are taken as reported in that table, and D and trimming were inferred from the DNA itself. Here the sample has roughly 380,000 clones; roughly 90% occur a single time. The top ten clones comprise approximately 4% of the sample.

From the germline V gene, CDR1 is LGHNA and CDR2 is YSLEER. The junction carries 17 bases between V and J, which are trimmed by 1 base and 7 bases respectively. Including the terminal cysteine and phenylalanine, the CDR3 comprises 17 residues. Only the CDR3 region is kept as DNA, spanning 51 bases read in frame from base 1. Recombination joined TRBV4-3 with TRBJ1-6, with a tentative D gene TRBD1 over 5 matching bases. Sample: peripheral blood, taken in a trial of Ad26.COV2.S vaccine versus placebo. The clonotype was recovered from a person between 18 and 59 years old who received the Ad26.COV2.S COVID-19 vaccine or a placebo. Here the CDR3 is given as CASSQATASSTNSPLHF. The DNA reads TGCGCCAGCAGCCAAGCGACAGCCAGCTCCACCAATTCACCCCTCCACTTT.